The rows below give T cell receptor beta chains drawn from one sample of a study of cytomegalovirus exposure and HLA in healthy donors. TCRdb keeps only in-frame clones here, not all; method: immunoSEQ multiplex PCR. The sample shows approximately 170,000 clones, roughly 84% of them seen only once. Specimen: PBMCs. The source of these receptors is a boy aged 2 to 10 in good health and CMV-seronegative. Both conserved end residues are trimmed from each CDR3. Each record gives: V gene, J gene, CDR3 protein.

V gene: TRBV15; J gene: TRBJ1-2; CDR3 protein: ATSRDLGQHYGYT
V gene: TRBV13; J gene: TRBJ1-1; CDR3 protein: ASSSGFPGTEAF
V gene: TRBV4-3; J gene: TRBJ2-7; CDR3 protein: ASSQDSRQDTYEQY
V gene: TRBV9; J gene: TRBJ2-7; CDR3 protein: ASSVAGAGSYEQY
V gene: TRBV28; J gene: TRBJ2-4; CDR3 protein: ASSSHGTSGGAGNIQY
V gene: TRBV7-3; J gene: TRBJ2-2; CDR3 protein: ASSSNARDGELF
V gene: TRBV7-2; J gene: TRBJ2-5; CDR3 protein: ASSFNREETQY
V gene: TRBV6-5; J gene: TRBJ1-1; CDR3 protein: ASSYSPPTGKGEAF
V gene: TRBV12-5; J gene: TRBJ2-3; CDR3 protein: ASGFLADTQY
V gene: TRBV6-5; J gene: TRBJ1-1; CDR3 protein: ASSNAGANTEAF
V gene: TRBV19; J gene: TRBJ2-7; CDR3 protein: ASKQAAGSYEQY
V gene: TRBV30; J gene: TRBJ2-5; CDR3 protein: AWSVGAGGFQETQY
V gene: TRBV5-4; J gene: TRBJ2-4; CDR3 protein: ASGTAGRAKNIQY
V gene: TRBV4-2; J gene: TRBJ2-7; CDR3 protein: ASSQDFGGDPPYEQY
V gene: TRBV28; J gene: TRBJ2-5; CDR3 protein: ASSLEGAKEQY
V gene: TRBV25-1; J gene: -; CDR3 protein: ATARETSPYEQY
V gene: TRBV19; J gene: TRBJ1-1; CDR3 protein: ASERSHLVRWDTEAF
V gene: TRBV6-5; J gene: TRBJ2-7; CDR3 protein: AAKGTGGGEQY
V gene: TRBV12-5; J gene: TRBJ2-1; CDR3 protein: ASGLLGAVNEQF
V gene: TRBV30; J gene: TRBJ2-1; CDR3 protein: AWETGYNEQF
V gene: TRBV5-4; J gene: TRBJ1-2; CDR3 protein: ASSTSDGYT
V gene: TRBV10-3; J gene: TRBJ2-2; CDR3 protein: AIRRESNTGELF
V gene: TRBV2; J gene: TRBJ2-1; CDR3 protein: ASSVETSGNHEQF
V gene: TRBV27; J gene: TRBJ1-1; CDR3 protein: ASSNFGQGRVMNTEAF
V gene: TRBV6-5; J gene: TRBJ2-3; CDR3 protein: ASSYGGSGGTDTQY
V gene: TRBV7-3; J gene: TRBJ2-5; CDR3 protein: ASSLFSGRGETQY
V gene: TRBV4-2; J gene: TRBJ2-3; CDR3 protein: ASSRGLAGGSADTQY
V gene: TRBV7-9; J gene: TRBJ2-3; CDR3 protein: ASSFSGGRGLSPDTQY
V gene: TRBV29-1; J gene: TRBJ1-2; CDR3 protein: SVHGSTGTAGYT
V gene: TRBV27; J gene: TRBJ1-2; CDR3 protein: ASSMTGGYGYT
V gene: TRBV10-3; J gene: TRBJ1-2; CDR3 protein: AISDGIRGSRRDYGYT
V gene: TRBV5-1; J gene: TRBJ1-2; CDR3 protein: ASSLRQGPNYGYT
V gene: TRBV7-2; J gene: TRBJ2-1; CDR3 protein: ASRRTGGEWNEQF
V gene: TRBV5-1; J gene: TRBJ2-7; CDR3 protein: ASSQLTGTKVYEQY
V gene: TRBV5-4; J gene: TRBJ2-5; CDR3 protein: ASSLYQKETQY
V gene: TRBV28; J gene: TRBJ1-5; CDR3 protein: ASSTYRGRRRNQPQH
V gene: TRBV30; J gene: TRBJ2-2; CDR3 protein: AWSGYTSTGELF
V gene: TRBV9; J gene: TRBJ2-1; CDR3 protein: ASSVTGQVYNEQF
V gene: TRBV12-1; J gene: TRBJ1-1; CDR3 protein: ASSFVGGPGLGTEAF
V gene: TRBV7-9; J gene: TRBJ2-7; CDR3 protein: ASSLSSGGSYEQY
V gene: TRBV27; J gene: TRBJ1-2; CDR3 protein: ASSLSGQGFGGYT
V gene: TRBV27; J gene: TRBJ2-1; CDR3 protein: ASSPQDWSSYNEQF
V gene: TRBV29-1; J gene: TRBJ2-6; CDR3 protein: SVAGVSGANVLT
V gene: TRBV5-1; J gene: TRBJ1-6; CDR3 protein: ASSSDWNSPLH
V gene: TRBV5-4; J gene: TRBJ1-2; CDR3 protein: ASSGWGGAYGYT
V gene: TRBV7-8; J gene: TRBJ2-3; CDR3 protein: ASSLGTRGVSDTQY
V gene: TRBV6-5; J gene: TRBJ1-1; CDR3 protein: ASRSAGRPEAF
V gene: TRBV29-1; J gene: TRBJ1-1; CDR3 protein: SVDDTTSAEAF
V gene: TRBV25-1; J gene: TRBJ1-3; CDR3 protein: ASLFGNTIY
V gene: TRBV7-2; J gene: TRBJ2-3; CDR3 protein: ASSATRQVGTQY
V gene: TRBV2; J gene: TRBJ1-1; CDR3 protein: ASSNQGGNTEAF
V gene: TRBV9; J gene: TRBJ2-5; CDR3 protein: ASSVRGLAGGRETQY
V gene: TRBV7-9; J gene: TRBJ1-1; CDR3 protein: ASSLESGWRNTEAF
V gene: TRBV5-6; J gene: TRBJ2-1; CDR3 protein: ASSSDRVNNEQF
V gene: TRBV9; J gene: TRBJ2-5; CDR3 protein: ASSVGSSGGVGIETQY